The rows below give T cell receptor beta chains drawn from one sample of a study of blood T cell repertoires in COVID-19. Using immunoSEQ multiplex PCR, the repertoire was profiled, and TCRdb retains in-frame clones only, with some absent. This table holds 220,000 or so clones, roughly 88% found once. Source material: PBMCs or T cells enriched from blood (not recorded which). Every receptor here comes from a woman aged 45 to 65 who had recovered from COVID-19. The CDR3 runs from the conserved cysteine through the conserved F or W. Each record gives: J gene, D gene, V gene, CDR3 protein. The D gene is left open where the match is weak.

>TRBJ1-2|NA|TRBV12-3/TRBV12-4
CASSLVGRSGYTF
>TRBJ1-4|NA|TRBV9
CASSPRTVDEKLFF
>TRBJ1-4|NA|TRBV18
CASSSDRNNEKLFF
>TRBJ1-3|TRBD1|TRBV2
CASIQGAGNTIYF
>TRBJ1-5|TRBD1|TRBV3-1/TRBV3-2
CASSPAGGAYQPQHF
>TRBJ1-1|NA|TRBV6-5
CASSYSGRNRNTEAFF
>TRBJ1-2|TRBD1|TRBV30
CAWRDRGANYGYTF
>TRBJ1-4|NA|TRBV4-3
CASSQTGHGNEKLFF
>TRBJ1-2|NA|TRBV12-3/TRBV12-4
CASSWGDYGYTF
>TRBJ1-1|NA|TRBV5-1
CASSFSGGTEAFF
>TRBJ2-5|NA|TRBV4-1
CASSPGSGFETQYF
>TRBJ1-1|NA|TRBV5-6
CASSFGGVPEAFF
>TRBJ2-4|NA|TRBV7-9
CASSPPFRVGNIQYF
>TRBJ1-2|TRBD1|TRBV28
CASTPGQGNYGYTF
>TRBJ2-2|TRBD2|TRBV9
CASSVSAGGNTGELFF
>TRBJ1-1|NA|TRBV3-1/TRBV3-2
CASSQTGFFF
>TRBJ1-1|NA|TRBV18
CASSLTVNTEAFF
>TRBJ1-1|NA|TRBV6-2/TRBV6-3
CASSQGTEAFF
>TRBJ1-5|NA|TRBV7-8
CASSSRVVGNQPQHF
>TRBJ2-7|TRBD2|TRBV3-1/TRBV3-2
CASSLAGYYEQYF
>TRBJ1-6|TRBD1|TRBV3-1/TRBV3-2
CASSQDLRGRGSPLHF
>TRBJ2-1|TRBD1|TRBV2
CASSGDRDHNEQFF
>TRBJ1-1|NA|TRBV19
CASSPGDLTTEAFF
>TRBJ2-1|TRBD2|TRBV6-5
CASSLSGDSYNEQFF
>TRBJ1-1|NA|TRBV7-9
CASSSTALLGRNTEAFF
>TRBJ1-5|NA|TRBV30
CAWSAGNQPQHF
>TRBJ1-3|NA|TRBV29-1
CSVEVTGKGNTIYF
>TRBJ2-3|TRBD2|TRBV7-3
CASSAGLGGGAVDTQYF
>TRBJ1-5|NA|TRBV19
CATSRGTANQPQHF
>TRBJ2-3|NA|TRBV3-1/TRBV3-2
CASSQGGPSTDTQYF
>TRBJ2-2|TRBD1|TRBV27
CASSLGQGAGELFF
>TRBJ1-6|NA|TRBV27
CASRSTGYSPLHF
>TRBJ2-5|NA|TRBV30
CAWGSGETQYF
>TRBJ2-3|NA|TRBV11-2
CASREAWRGEADTQYF
>TRBJ2-1|NA|TRBV4-3
CASSQDISLEYNEQFF
>TRBJ2-2|NA|TRBV6-5
CASSYVSGGELFF
>TRBJ1-5|NA|TRBV5-1
CASSVSGNQPQHF
>TRBJ1-2|NA|TRBV6-5
CASRVTSDYFGYTF
>TRBJ1-2|NA|TRBV4-3
CASSQESNRQDRYYGYTF
>TRBJ2-5|NA|TRBV15
CATSRAGTTQETQYF
>TRBJ2-7|TRBD1|TRBV9
CASQEGQGDSDEQYF
>TRBJ2-2|NA|TRBV12-3/TRBV12-4
CASLYTGELFF
>TRBJ2-7|NA|TRBV28
CASSPPTTGGDDEQYF
>TRBJ1-2|NA|TRBV7-2
CASSLNFDNYGYTF
>TRBJ1-2|TRBD1|TRBV11-2
CASSSRTGGNYGYTF
>TRBJ2-3|NA|TRBV28
CASSLPREGSGVYDTQYF
>TRBJ1-1|TRBD1|TRBV19
CASSKDRGRDTEAFF
>TRBJ1-3|NA|TRBV18
CASSPGASTGNTIYF
>TRBJ2-7|NA|TRBV7-9
CASSLSGDSGQYF
>TRBJ2-1|TRBD1|TRBV9
CASSGQGTNEQFF
>TRBJ2-5|NA|TRBV9
CASSSTGTGETQYF